In this sample, the clone carrying this T cell receptor beta chain turned up many times. This specimen belongs to a study of T cell repertoires in cytomegalovirus infection. Trimming removed 1 base at V and 0 bases at J, with 7 bases between. CDR3 length: 14 amino acids. Germline lookup yields CDR1 SGHTA and CDR2 FQGNSA. TCRdb re-analysed the reads in MiXCR, keeping a single row per CDR3 protein. The repertoire holds 250,000 or so distinct CDR3 sequences, with about a sixth as singletons. The specimen was CD8+ T cells from PBMCs. The rearrangement joins TRBV7-2 to TRBJ2-7; the D gene is possibly TRBD1 (6 bases). The receptor comes from a human donor in good health (CMV status not recorded). Some clones in this sample may be carry-over from other donors' samples. The CDR3 reads CASSLVDSSYEQYF. The CDR3 DNA follows: TGTGCCAGCAGCTTAGTGGACAGCTCCTACGAGCAGTACTTC.